A single T cell receptor (beta chain) is shown here with its context. The antigen is not known. CDR3 length: 13 residues. Unmatched junction bases numbered 8, after V lost 7 bases and J lost 10 bases. In germline, CDR1 is LNHNV, CDR2 YYDKDF (reference sequence). TCRdb re-analysed the reads in MiXCR, keeping a single row per CDR3 protein. The repertoire holds about 470,000 distinct CDR3 sequences, with roughly 43% as singletons. This sample stems from a study of T cell repertoires in cytomegalovirus infection. Background on the study: CMV infection plus the matching HLA type was flagged by public TCR beta signatures.

This sample comprised cultured PBMCs, obtained from culture after CMV antigen stimulation. This chain joins TRBV15 and TRBJ2-1; 9 bases fit TRBD2. The receptor was derived from a human donor in good health (CMV status not recorded). Some clones in this sample may be carry-over from other donors' samples. In nucleotides, the CDR3 is TGTGCCACCACTAGCGGGACGTCAATAGAGCAGTTCTTC. Residues: CATTSGTSIEQFF.